The present T cell receptor (beta chain) was sequenced within a study of blood T cell repertoires in COVID-19. Here immunoSEQ multiplex PCR was the method, and the copy in TCRdb shows in-frame clones only, minus some. This sample has approximately 300,000 clones, with 70% to 90% found just once. This CDR3 has 15 residues. The trim removed 1 base at V and 9 bases at J, leaving 9 bases unmatched. Germline values: CDR1 LNHNV, CDR2 YYDKDF (reference sequence). The specimen sequenced was PBMCs or T cells enriched from blood (not recorded which). V usage is TRBV15 and J usage is TRBJ2-1, with TRBD2 matching 7 bases. The TCR was taken from a woman in her twenties or thirties who had recovered from COVID-19. Written as DNA, the CDR3 is TGTGCCACCAGCAGAGTTGACGGGGGGTACGGTGAGCAGTTCTTC. Protein product: CATSRVDGGYGEQFF.